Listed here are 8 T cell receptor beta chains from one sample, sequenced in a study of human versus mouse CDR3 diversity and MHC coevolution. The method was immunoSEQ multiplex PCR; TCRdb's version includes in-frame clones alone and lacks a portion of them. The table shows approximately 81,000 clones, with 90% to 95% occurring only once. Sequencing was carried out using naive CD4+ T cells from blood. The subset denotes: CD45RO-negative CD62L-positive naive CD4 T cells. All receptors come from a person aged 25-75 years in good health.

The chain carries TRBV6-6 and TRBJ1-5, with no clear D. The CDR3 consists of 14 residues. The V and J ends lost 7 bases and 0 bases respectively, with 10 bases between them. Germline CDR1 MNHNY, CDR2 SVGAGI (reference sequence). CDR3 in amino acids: CASTTGYSNQPQHF. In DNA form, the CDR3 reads TGTGCCAGCACCACGGGGTATAGCAATCAGCCCCAGCATTTT.

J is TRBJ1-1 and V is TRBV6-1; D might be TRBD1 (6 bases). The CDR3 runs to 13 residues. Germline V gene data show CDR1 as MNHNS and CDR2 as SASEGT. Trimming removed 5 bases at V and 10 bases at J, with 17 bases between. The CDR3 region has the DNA TGTGCCAGCAGTCCCTACGGGGGGGCATTAGCTTTCTTT. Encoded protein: CASSPYGGALAFF.

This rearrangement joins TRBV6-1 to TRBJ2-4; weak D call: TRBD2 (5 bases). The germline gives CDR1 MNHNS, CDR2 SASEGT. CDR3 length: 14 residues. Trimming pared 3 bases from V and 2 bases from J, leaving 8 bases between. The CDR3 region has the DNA TGTGCCAGCAGTGACGGAGGTTCCAAAAACATTCAGTACTTC. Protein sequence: CASSDGGSKNIQYF.

CDR3 region: CASSESGARPGYTF. In nucleotides, the CDR3 is TGTGCCAGCAGTGAATCAGGGGCTCGGCCTGGCTACACCTTC. The chain couples TRBV2 to TRBJ1-2; possibly TRBD1 for D (6 bases). V shed 2 bases and J shed 7 bases, with 14 bases lying between them. The germline V gene encodes CDR1 SNHLY and CDR2 FYNNEI. The CDR3 extends over 14 amino acids.

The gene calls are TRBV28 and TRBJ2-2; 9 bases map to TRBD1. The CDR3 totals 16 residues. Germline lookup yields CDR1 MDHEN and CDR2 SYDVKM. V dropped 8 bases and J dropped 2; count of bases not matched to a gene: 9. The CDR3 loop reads CASFQQGAGNTGELFF. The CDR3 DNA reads TGTGCCAGCTTCCAACAGGGGGCCGGTAACACCGGGGAGCTGTTTTTT.

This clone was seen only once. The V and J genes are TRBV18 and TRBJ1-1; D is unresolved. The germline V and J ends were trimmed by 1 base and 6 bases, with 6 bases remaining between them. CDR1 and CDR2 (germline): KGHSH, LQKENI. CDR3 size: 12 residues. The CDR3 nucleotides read TGTGCCAGCTCACCACAAACGGCTGAAGCTTTCTTT. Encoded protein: CASSPQTAEAFF.

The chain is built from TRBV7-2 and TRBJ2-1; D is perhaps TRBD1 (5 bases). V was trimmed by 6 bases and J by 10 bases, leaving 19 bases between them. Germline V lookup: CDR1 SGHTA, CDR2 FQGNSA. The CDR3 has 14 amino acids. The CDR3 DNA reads TGTGCCAGCAGAACGGGTCAGCCAGGGTCGGAGCAGTTCTTC. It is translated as CASRTGQPGSEQFF.

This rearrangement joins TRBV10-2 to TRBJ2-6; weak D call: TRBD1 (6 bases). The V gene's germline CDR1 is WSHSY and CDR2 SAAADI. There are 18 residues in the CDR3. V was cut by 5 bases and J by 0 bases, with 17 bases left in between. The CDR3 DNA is TGCGCCAGCAGTTTGGGGGCCGGTTCTATCTCTGGGGCCAACGTCCTGACTTTC. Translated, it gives CASSLGAGSISGANVLTF.